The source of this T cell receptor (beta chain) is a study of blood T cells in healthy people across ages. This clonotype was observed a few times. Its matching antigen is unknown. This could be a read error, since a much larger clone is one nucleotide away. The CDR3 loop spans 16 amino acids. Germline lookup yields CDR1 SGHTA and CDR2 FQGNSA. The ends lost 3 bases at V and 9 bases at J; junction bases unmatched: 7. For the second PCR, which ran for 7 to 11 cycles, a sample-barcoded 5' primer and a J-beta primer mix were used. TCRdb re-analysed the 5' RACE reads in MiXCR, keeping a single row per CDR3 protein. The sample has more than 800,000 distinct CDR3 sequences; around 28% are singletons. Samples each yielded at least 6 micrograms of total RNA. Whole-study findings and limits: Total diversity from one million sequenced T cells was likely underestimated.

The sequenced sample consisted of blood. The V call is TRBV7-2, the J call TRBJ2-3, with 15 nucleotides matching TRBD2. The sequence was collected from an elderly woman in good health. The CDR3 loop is CASSFGGGTSGGTQYF. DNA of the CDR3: TGTGCCAGCAGCTTTGGCGGCGGGACTAGCGGGGGGACGCAGTATTTT.